Each of the 7 T cell receptor beta chains below was sequenced from the same sample in a study of T cells in Graves' hyperthyroidism and ophthalmopathy. TCR beta CDR3 sequences were amplified from RNA transcripts. The HTBI set primed first-round TCR CDR3 RT-PCR. MiXCR, run by TCRdb on the multiplex PCR reads, gives a single entry per CDR3 protein. The data hold 350,000 to 450,000 distinct CDR3 sequences, with about 15% observed a single time. The sample comprised blood. The receptors were sampled from a woman younger than 45 with Graves' hyperthyroidism that later progressed to Graves' ophthalmopathy.

Regarding this clonotype: The junction departs from germline at one end; a sequencing error may be responsible. CDR3 residues: CARRRAGVNYNEQFF. The DNA of the CDR3 is TGTGCCCGCAGAAGAGCGGGAGTGAACTACAATGAGCAGTTCTTC. The chain links TRBV27 to TRBJ2-1; the match to TRBD2 covers 8 bases. The germline V gene encodes CDR1 MNHEY and CDR2 SMNVEV (reference sequence). This CDR3 is built from 15 residues.

The CDR3 sequence: CASSRGTASGANVLTF. CDR3 in DNA: TGTGCCAGTAGCCGGGGGACAGCCTCTGGGGCCAACGTCCTGACTTTC. The chain carries TRBV19 and TRBJ2-6; tentatively, D is TRBD1 (7 bases). The V end lost 6 bases, the J end lost 0 bases, and 12 bases lay between the germline ends. Germline V gene sequence: CDR1 LNHDA, CDR2 SQIVND (reference sequence). There are 16 residues in the CDR3.

This clonotype was seen repeatedly, ten times or more. The chain recombines TRBV28 with TRBJ2-7; no definite D call. V was cut by 5 bases and J by 6 bases, with 23 bases left in between. The germline V gene has CDR1 MDHEN and CDR2 SYDVKM. The CDR3 runs 16 residues. This CDR3 is CASSTAFHSPIVEQYF. The CDR3 nucleotides are TGTGCCAGCAGTACAGCCTTCCACTCCCCGATAGTCGAGCAGTACTTC.

This sequence joins TRBV4-2 and TRBJ2-5; 10 positions match TRBD1. The CDR3 covers 15 residues. CDR1 is LGHNA, CDR2 YNFKEQ, per germline. V dropped 1 base and J dropped 2; count of bases not matched to a gene: 1. This CDR3 is CASSQGTGGQETQYF. CDR3 nucleotides: TGTGCCAGCAGCCAAGGGACAGGGGGACAAGAGACCCAGTACTTC.

The CDR3 DNA reads as TGCAGCGTTGAAGGGACAGGGGGCTATGGCTACACCTTC. Translation: CSVEGTGGYGYTF. The chain recombines TRBV29-1 with TRBJ1-2; TRBD1 agrees at 10 bases. This CDR3 is 13 amino acids long. Germline V gene data show CDR1 as SQVTM and CDR2 as ANQGSEA. The ends lost 1 base at V and 4 bases at J; junction bases unmatched: 0.

V is TRBV6-1 and J is TRBJ1-2; D may be TRBD1 (5 bases). Trimming removed 0 bases at V and 7 bases at J, with 9 bases between. This CDR3 spans 13 amino acids. Per the germline V gene, CDR1 is MNHNS and CDR2 is SASEGT. Here the CDR3 reads CASSEARASGYTF. DNA of the CDR3: TGTGCCAGCAGTGAAGCCAGGGCCAGTGGCTACACCTTC.

This clonotype came up many times. The V call is TRBV7-9, the J call TRBJ1-1, with no clear D. The CDR3 loop spans 12 amino acids. V was clipped by 1 base and J by 4 bases, with 4 bases between them. Germline V gene lookup returns CDR1 SEHNR and CDR2 FQNEAQ (reference sequence). The CDR3 nucleotides are TGTGCCAGCAGCTTAGGCAGCACTGAAGCTTTCTTT. Its translation: CASSLGSTEAFF.